The 29 T cell receptor beta chains presented below share a single source sample, sequenced in a study of T cells after yellow fever vaccination. From the 5' RACE reads, TCRdb called clonotypes with MiXCR, one entry per CDR3 protein. The repertoire holds 300,000 to 400,000 distinct CDR3 sequences, with roughly 8.7% as singletons. The sequences come from PBMCs, collected on the day of the first yellow fever vaccination. The receptor source for this set is a man aged 18 to 35 who received the YFV17D yellow fever vaccine.

The V call is TRBV5-1, the J call TRBJ2-5; no reliable D call. V lost 0 bases to trimming and J lost 1 base, with 10 bases between them. The V gene's germline CDR1 is SGHRS and CDR2 YFSETQ. This CDR3 comprises 15 residues. Here the CDR3 DNA reads TGCGCCAGCAGCTTGGGGATAGGGCTCCAAGAGACCCAGTACTTC. It translates to CASSLGIGLQETQYF.

This clonotype appeared a few times. V usage is TRBV5-1 and J usage is TRBJ2-5, with D maybe TRBD1 (6 bases). The germline CDR1 and CDR2 sequences are SGHRS and YFSETQ. The CDR3 has 14 amino acids. The V end was cut by 7 bases, the J end by 2 bases, with 15 bases between. CDR3 in DNA: TGCGCCAGCCGCGAACAGGGCCTACAAGAGACCCAGTACTTC. Residues: CASREQGLQETQYF.

In its sample, this clonotype was seen many times. The J gene is TRBJ2-3, the V gene TRBV20-1; D remains ambiguous. Trimming took off 6 bases at V and 1 base at J, with 17 bases between the two ends. Per germline, CDR1 DFQATT and CDR2 SNEGSKA (reference sequence). The length of the CDR3 is 15 residues. The CDR3 DNA is TGCAGTGCCCAAAGGGTCTCCTGGGGCACAGATACGCAGTATTTT. Its protein is CSAQRVSWGTDTQYF.

This clonotype was recorded at least ten times. The chain employs TRBV12-3 or TRBV12-4 and TRBJ1-1; D is perhaps TRBD1 (6 bases). Trimming removed 5 bases at V and 4 bases at J, with 14 bases between. The CDR3 totals 14 residues. The CDR3 region has the DNA TGTGCCAGCAGTACAACAGGGAGTGGCACTGAAGCTTTCTTT. Its protein is CASSTTGSGTEAFF.

This clonotype was seen only a few times. The chain couples TRBV5-1 to TRBJ2-1; D remains ambiguous. V lost 1 base to trimming and J lost 8 bases, with 10 bases between them. The CDR3 loop spans 13 amino acids. Germline values: CDR1 SGHRS, CDR2 YFSETQ. The CDR3 DNA is TGCGCCAGCAGCTTGTTGGGCCATCATGAGCAGTTCTTC. It encodes CASSLLGHHEQFF.

This clonotype was seen only a few times. V and J are TRBV12-3 or TRBV12-4 and TRBJ2-5; D not certain. This CDR3 spans 13 amino acids. V shed 5 bases and J shed 3 bases, with 10 bases lying between them. CDR3 DNA: TGTGCCAGCAGTCCCCGGCCCGAAGAGACCCAGTACTTC. Translation: CASSPRPEETQYF.

V and J are TRBV7-2 and TRBJ2-1, with 9 bases aligning to TRBD1. V shed 5 bases, J shed 9 bases, and the junction held 8 bases outside the gene matches. Germline CDR1 and CDR2: SGHTA and FQGNSA. This CDR3 is 14 amino acids long. The CDR3 spells CASSPRDRASEQFF. CDR3 DNA sequence: TGTGCCAGCAGCCCCCGGGACAGGGCTAGTGAGCAGTTCTTC.

This clonotype was counted at least ten times. V is TRBV6-4 and J is TRBJ2-6, with 7 bases identical to TRBD1. Germline CDR1 reads MRHNA; CDR2 reads SNTAGT. The CDR3 runs 16 residues. V lost 0 bases and J lost 2; bases outside the gene matches: 1. In DNA, the CDR3 is TGTGCCAGCAGTGACTCAGGGGGCGCTGGGGCCAACGTCCTGACTTTC. Amino acids: CASSDSGGAGANVLTF.

This rearrangement joins TRBV6-1 to TRBJ2-7; 9 bases line up with TRBD1. Per germline, CDR1 MNHNS and CDR2 SASEGT. This CDR3 is built from 18 residues. The ends lost 7 bases at V and 3 bases at J; junction bases unmatched: 19. CDR3 sequence: CASTPAPGAGQGFYEQYF. The DNA for the CDR3 is TGTGCCAGCACTCCGGCCCCGGGGGCGGGACAGGGCTTCTACGAGCAGTACTTC.

The chain couples TRBV20-1 to TRBJ1-5; possible D gene TRBD1, 5 bases. The CDR3 contains 13 residues. Trimming stripped 3 bases from V and 6 bases from J, with 12 bases between. Germline loops: CDR1 DFQATT, CDR2 SNEGSKA (reference sequence). For the CDR3, the DNA is TGCAGTGCTAGGGGGTGGGGGACTCAGCCCCAGCATTTT. This codes for CSARGWGTQPQHF.

This clonotype was seen more than once but under ten times. The chain carries TRBV6-2 or TRBV6-3 and TRBJ2-7; TRBD2 might be the D (5 bases). CDR3 length equals 16 residues. CDR1 and CDR2 (germline): MNHEY, SVGEGT. Trimming pared 0 bases from V and 0 bases from J, leaving 12 bases between. The DNA for the CDR3 is TGTGCCAGCAGTTACTCCGGGGTTTTACCCTCCTACGAGCAGTACGTC. Its protein is CASSYSGVLPSYEQYV.

This clonotype was recorded a few times. The rearrangement uses TRBV29-1 and TRBJ2-3; D gene ambiguous. Germline lookup yields CDR1 SQVTM and CDR2 ANQGSEA. This CDR3 has 13 amino acids. Trimming took off 4 bases at V and 2 bases at J, with 10 bases between the two ends. The CDR3 DNA reads TGCAGCGTTGCGGCAGATAACACAGATACGCAGTATTTT. It encodes CSVAADNTDTQYF.

This clonotype showed up just a few times. The rearrangement joins TRBV3-1 to TRBJ1-2; 8 nucleotides align to TRBD1. V shed 8 bases, J shed 9 bases, and the junction held 11 bases outside the gene matches. Per germline, CDR1 LGHDT and CDR2 YNNKEL (reference sequence). This CDR3 region has 13 residues. The CDR3 coding sequence is TGTGCCAGCCTCGGAAGACAGGGGATAAGCTACACCTTC. This translates into CASLGRQGISYTF.

The chain has TRBV9 and TRBJ1-2, with D possibly matching TRBD1 (5 bases). The germline V gene encodes CDR1 SGDLS and CDR2 YYNGEE. The CDR3 spans 15 residues. V lost 0 bases to trimming and J lost 5 bases, with 14 bases between them. The CDR3: CASSVGTPRGYGYTF. CDR3 in DNA: TGTGCCAGCAGCGTAGGAACCCCACGGGGGTATGGCTACACCTTC.

CDR3 sequence: CASSVTGSTTYHTEAFF. For the CDR3, the DNA is TGCGCCAGCAGCGTTACAGGGTCCACTACTTACCACACTGAAGCTTTCTTT. J is TRBJ1-1 and V is TRBV5-1; TRBD1 is a possible D gene (6 bases). The CDR3 covers 17 residues. The germline gives CDR1 SGHRS, CDR2 YFSETQ. The ends were cut back, 4 bases at V and 3 bases at J, with 22 bases in the middle.

This clonotype was observed a handful of times. This chain links TRBV7-2 with TRBJ1-1; D is possibly TRBD1 (6 bases). The CDR3 sequence is 15 residues long. Germline CDR1 reads SGHTA; CDR2 reads FQGNSA. Between the trimmed V and J ends, which lost 4 bases and 6 bases, there was a span of 18 bases. The CDR3 DNA sequence: TGTGCCAGCAGCTCGTATATGACAGGCTATTCTGAAGCTTTCTTT. Its translation: CASSSYMTGYSEAFF. Full variable domain (outside the CDR3, taken from reference TRBV7-2 and TRBJ1-1): GAGVSQSPSNKVTEKGKDVELRCDPISGHTALYWYRQSLGQGLEFLIYFQGNSAPDKSGLPSDRFSAERTGGSVSTLTIQRTQQEDSAVYLCASSSYMTGYSEAFFGQGTRLTVV.

The table lists this clonotype with many counts. This chain joins TRBV5-1 and TRBJ1-1; TRBD1 matches at 7 bases. Germline V gene sequence: CDR1 SGHRS, CDR2 YFSETQ. The CDR3 is 14 residues long. V dropped 6 bases and J dropped 3; count of bases not matched to a gene: 8. CDR3 sequence (DNA): TGCGCCAGCAAAGGGGTACAGGGGCACACTGAAGCTTTCTTT. Translating gives CASKGVQGHTEAFF.

The gene calls are TRBV11-1 and TRBJ1-1; tentatively, D is TRBD1 (6 bases). V shed 4 bases and J shed 0 bases, with 15 bases lying between them. The germline V gene encodes CDR1 SGHAT and CDR2 FQDESV (reference sequence). This CDR3 contains 16 residues. The DNA for the CDR3 is TGTGCCAGCAGCTACTCGACAGGTCTAATGAACACTGAAGCTTTCTTT. It translates to CASSYSTGLMNTEAFF.

This clonotype was picked up many times. V usage is TRBV7-2 and J usage is TRBJ2-5, with D hard to call. This CDR3 contains 16 residues. CDR1 SGHTA and CDR2 FQGNSA come from the germline V gene. The V end was cut by 6 bases, the J end by 2 bases, with 19 bases between. The DNA of the CDR3 is TGTGCCAGCAGTAGAAGTTACGACGTGACACAAGAGACCCAGTACTTC. Translated: CASSRSYDVTQETQYF.

This clonotype was seen many times. The chain uses TRBV4-3 and TRBJ2-3, with TRBD2 as a possible D gene (6 bases). V lost 2 bases and J lost 9, with 21 bases in between. In germline, CDR1 is LGHNA, CDR2 YSLEER. The CDR3 is 16 amino acids. CDR3 region: CASSQQVGGTRGTQYF. CDR3 bases: TGCGCCAGCAGCCAACAAGTGGGAGGTACCCGCGGAACGCAGTATTTT.

This clonotype was detected ten times or more. V is TRBV20-1 and J is TRBJ2-5, with D possibly TRBD1 on 6 matching bases. The CDR3 contains 13 residues. Trimming left V 5 bases short and J 3 bases short, with 13 bases between. Germline CDR1 DFQATT, CDR2 SNEGSKA (reference sequence). CDR3 sequence reads: CSAFHRAEETQYF. The DNA for the CDR3 is TGCAGTGCTTTCCACAGGGCTGAAGAGACCCAGTACTTC.

The chain has TRBV5-1 and TRBJ2-2; TRBD1 agrees at 8 bases. The germline CDR1 and CDR2 sequences are SGHRS and YFSETQ. The CDR3 is made up of 16 amino acids. V was pared by 4 bases and J by 1 base, with 6 bases of the junction left unmatched. The CDR3 region has the DNA TGCGCCAGCAGCGCCTCCGGGACAGGGAACACCGGGGAGCTGTTTTTT. It codes for CASSASGTGNTGELFF.

This clonotype was seen more than once but under ten times. V gene TRBV24-1 combines with J gene TRBJ2-3, with 9 bases matching TRBD1. The germline gives CDR1 KGHDR, CDR2 SFDVKD. The V segment lost 8 bases and the J segment 3 bases; nucleotides outside the gene matches: 8. The length of the CDR3 is 15 residues. The CDR3 loop reads CATKSGQGPTDTQYF. The DNA for the CDR3 is TGTGCCACCAAGTCGGGACAGGGACCTACAGATACGCAGTATTTT.

This chain links TRBV7-2 with TRBJ2-7; D is unresolved. Deletions cut 1 base from V and 4 bases from J, with 11 bases between. Germline CDR1 reads SGHTA; CDR2 reads FQGNSA. This CDR3 comprises 14 residues. CDR3 nucleotides: TGTGCCAGCAGCTTAGTGTATCAGGCGTACGAGCAGTACGTC. Translated, it gives CASSLVYQAYEQYV.

This clonotype appeared a few times. This sequence joins TRBV29-1 and TRBJ1-1; D is perhaps TRBD1 (6 bases). There are 12 residues in the CDR3. Germline V gives CDR1 SQVTM, CDR2 ANQGSEA. V was trimmed by 5 bases and J by 3 bases, leaving 10 bases between them. CDR3 nucleotide sequence: TGCAGCGTTCTGGGGGCAGACACTGAAGCTTTCTTT. Amino acids: CSVLGADTEAFF.

In this sample, this clonotype turned up many times. The chain is built from TRBV4-1 and TRBJ2-7, with a tentative D call TRBD1 (6 bases). Trimming cost V 6 bases and J 3 bases, with 15 bases left between them. CDR3 length: 14 amino acids. Germline V CDR1 and CDR2: MGHRA, YSYEKL. The CDR3 spells CASRPVQGDYEQYV. The CDR3 nucleotides read TGCGCCAGCAGACCGGTACAGGGCGACTACGAGCAGTACGTC.

This clonotype came up a few times. The rearrangement links TRBV29-1 to TRBJ2-3, with 8 positions matching TRBD2. CDR3 size: 11 residues. The germline CDR1 and CDR2 sequences are SQVTM and ANQGSEA. J was trimmed by 10 bases and V by 7 bases; bases with no gene match: 7. The CDR3 region is CSANSGGAQYF. The CDR3 nucleotides read TGCAGCGCGAACTCCGGGGGGGCGCAGTATTTT.

This clonotype was observed a few times. The rearrangement uses TRBV5-6 and TRBJ2-2, with 8 bases lining up with TRBD1. Germline values: CDR1 SGHDT, CDR2 YYEEEE. CDR3 length: 15 residues. After removal of 2 bases from V and 8 bases from J, the junction contained 8 bases not matched to a gene. The chain's CDR3 is CASSLRTGRVGELFF. The CDR3 region has the DNA TGTGCCAGCAGCTTAAGGACAGGGCGTGTGGGGGAGCTGTTTTTT. The whole variable domain, filled in from reference TRBV5-6 and TRBJ2-2, reads DAGVTQSPTHLIKTRGQQVTLRCSPKSGHDTVSWYQQALGQGPQFIFQYYEEEERQRGNFPDRFSGHQFPNYSSELNVNALLLGDSALYLCASSLRTGRVGELFFGEGSRLTVL.

The table lists this clonotype with many counts. The chain joins TRBV10-3 to TRBJ2-2; 7 nucleotides align to TRBD2. J was trimmed by 3 bases and V by 6 bases; bases with no gene match: 10. CDR1 and CDR2 (germline): ENHRY, SYGVKD. There are 16 residues in the CDR3. The CDR3 DNA is TGTGCCATCAGCCCCGGCGGGGGTTTGGACACCGGGGAGCTGTTTTTT. This translates into CAISPGGGLDTGELFF.